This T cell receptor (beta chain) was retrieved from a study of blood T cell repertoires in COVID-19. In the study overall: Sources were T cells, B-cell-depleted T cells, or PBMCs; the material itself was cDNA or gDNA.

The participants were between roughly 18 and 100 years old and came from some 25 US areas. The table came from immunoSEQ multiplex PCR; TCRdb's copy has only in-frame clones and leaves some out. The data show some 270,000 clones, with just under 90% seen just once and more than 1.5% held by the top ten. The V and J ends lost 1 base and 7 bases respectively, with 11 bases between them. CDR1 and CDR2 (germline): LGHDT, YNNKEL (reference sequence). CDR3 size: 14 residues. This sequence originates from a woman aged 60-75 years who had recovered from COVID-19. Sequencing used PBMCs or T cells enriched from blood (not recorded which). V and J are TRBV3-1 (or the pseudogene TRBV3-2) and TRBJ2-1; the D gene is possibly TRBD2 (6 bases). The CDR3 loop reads CASSQVSSVNEQFF. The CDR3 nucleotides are TGTGCCAGCAGCCAAGTTTCTAGCGTAAATGAGCAGTTCTTC.